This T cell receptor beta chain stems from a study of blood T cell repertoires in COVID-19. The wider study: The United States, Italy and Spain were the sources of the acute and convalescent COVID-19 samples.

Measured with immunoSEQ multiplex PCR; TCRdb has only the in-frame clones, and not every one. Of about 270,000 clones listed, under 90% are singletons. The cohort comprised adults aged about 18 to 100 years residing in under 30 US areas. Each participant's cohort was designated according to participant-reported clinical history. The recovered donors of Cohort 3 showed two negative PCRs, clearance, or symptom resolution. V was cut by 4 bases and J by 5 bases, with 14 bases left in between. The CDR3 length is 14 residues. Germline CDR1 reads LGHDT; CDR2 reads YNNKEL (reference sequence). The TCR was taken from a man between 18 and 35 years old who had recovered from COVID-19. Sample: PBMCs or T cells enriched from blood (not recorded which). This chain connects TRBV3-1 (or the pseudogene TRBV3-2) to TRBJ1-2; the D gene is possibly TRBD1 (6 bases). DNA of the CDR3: TGTGCCAGCAGCCCGAGGGGGAGGGGATATGGCTACACCTTC. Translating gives CASSPRGRGYGYTF.